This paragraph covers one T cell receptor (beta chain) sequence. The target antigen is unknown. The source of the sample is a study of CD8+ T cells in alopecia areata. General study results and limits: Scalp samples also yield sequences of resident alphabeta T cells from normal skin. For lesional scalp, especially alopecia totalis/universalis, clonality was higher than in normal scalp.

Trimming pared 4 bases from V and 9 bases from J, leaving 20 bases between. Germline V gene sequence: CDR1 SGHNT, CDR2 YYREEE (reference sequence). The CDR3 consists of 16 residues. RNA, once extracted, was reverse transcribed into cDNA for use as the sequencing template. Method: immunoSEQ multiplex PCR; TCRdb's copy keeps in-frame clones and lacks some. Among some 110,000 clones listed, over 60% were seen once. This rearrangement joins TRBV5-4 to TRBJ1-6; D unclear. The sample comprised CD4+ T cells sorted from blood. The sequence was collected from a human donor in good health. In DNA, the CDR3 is TGTGCCAGCAGCCGAAACCGGGCCGTTGGCGGTTCACCCCTCCACTTT. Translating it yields CASSRNRAVGGSPLHF.